The 29 T cell receptor beta chains below all came from one sample that was sequenced in a study of cytomegalovirus exposure and HLA in healthy donors. Use of 60 Vbeta and 13 Jbeta primers characterized the PCR. Repertoires were generated with immunoSEQ multiplex PCR, while TCRdb's copy carries only in-frame clones and drops some. In the table there are roughly 130,000 clones, roughly three fifths of which are singletons. Sequenced: PBMCs. The receptors shown here come from a man younger than 30 in good health and CMV-seronegative.

V gene TRBV7-9 combines with J gene TRBJ1-1; D is perhaps TRBD1 (6 bases). Germline V gene sequence: CDR1 SEHNR, CDR2 FQNEAQ (reference sequence). CDR3 size: 15 residues. V was pared by 2 bases and J by 3 bases, with 13 bases between. CDR3 sequence (DNA): TGTGCCAGCAGCTTACTACAGGGAAGGGACACTGAAGCTTTCTTT. It yields the protein CASSLLQGRDTEAFF.

This clone was seen a single time. The rearrangement uses TRBV7-2 and TRBJ2-6, with unresolved D. The CDR3 covers 16 residues. CDR1 and CDR2 (germline): SGHTA, FQGNSA. V dropped 1 base and J dropped 2 bases, with 9 bases sitting between them. The CDR3, as DNA: TGTGCCAGCAGCTTAGAGGTGGGCGCTGGGGCCAACGTCCTGACTTTC. Translation: CASSLEVGAGANVLTF.

This clone was detected only a few times. The rearrangement uses TRBV19 and TRBJ1-5; D may be TRBD1 (5 bases). From germline, CDR1 is LNHDA and CDR2 SQIVND (reference sequence). V lost 7 bases to trimming and J lost 7 bases, with 14 bases between them. This CDR3 contains 13 residues. Written as DNA, the CDR3 is TGTGCCAGTACCCCAGGGATAAAACAGCCCCAGCATTTT. Translated, it gives CASTPGIKQPQHF.

The J gene is TRBJ2-1, the V gene TRBV4-2; 8 bases align to TRBD2. J lost 5 bases, V lost 2 bases, and 14 bases had no gene match. CDR3 length: 18 amino acids. Per germline, CDR1 LGHNA and CDR2 YNFKEQ. CDR3 residues: CASSQKLMTSALNNEQFF. Here the CDR3 DNA reads TGTGCCAGCAGCCAAAAACTAATGACTAGCGCACTAAACAATGAGCAGTTCTTC.

The chain is built from TRBV5-6 and TRBJ1-4, with TRBD1 matching 8 bases. Germline CDR1 is SGHDT and CDR2 is YYEEEE. The CDR3 is made up of 18 amino acids. V lost 1 base and J lost 0; bases outside the gene matches: 8. CDR3 DNA sequence: TGTGCCAGCAGCTTGAAATGGACAGGGATCCCAACTAATGAAAAACTGTTTTTT. Residues: CASSLKWTGIPTNEKLFF. The whole variable domain, remainder taken from reference TRBV5-6 and TRBJ1-4, is DAGVTQSPTHLIKTRGQQVTLRCSPKSGHDTVSWYQQALGQGPQFIFQYYEEEERQRGNFPDRFSGHQFPNYSSELNVNALLLGDSALYLCASSLKWTGIPTNEKLFFGSGTQLSVL.

The chain is built from TRBV7-9 and TRBJ2-1; 11 bases map to TRBD1. Germline lookup yields CDR1 SEHNR and CDR2 FQNEAQ (reference sequence). The CDR3 has 15 residues. J lost 3 bases, V lost 5 bases, and 3 bases had no gene match. The CDR3 bases are TGTGCCAGCAGCGCCGGGACAGGGGGCTACAATGAGCAGTTCTTC. Translated: CASSAGTGGYNEQFF.

This clone was seen only a few times. The chain links TRBV6-5 to TRBJ2-3; D is perhaps TRBD2 (6 bases). Trimming cost V 3 bases and J 4 bases, with 14 bases left between them. The CDR3 is 15 residues long. Germline V gene sequence: CDR1 MNHEY, CDR2 SVGAGI. Here the CDR3 DNA reads TGTGCCAGCAGTTATGACGGGAGTGTTGCAGATACGCAGTATTTT. This encodes CASSYDGSVADTQYF.

This chain links TRBV27 with TRBJ1-5; 8 nucleotides agree with TRBD1. Germline V gene data show CDR1 as MNHEY and CDR2 as SMNVEV (reference sequence). The V and J ends lost 5 bases and 7 bases, in that order; junction bases with no gene match: 10. The CDR3 extends over 15 amino acids. This chain's CDR3 is CASSRRTGSLQPQHF. The CDR3 DNA reads TGTGCCAGCAGTAGACGGACAGGGTCGTTGCAGCCCCAGCATTTT.

The CDR3 sequence: CASSSGQGPREQYF. The CDR3, as DNA: TGTGCCAGCAGCTCAGGACAGGGCCCTCGGGAGCAGTACTTC. The chain couples TRBV6-6 to TRBJ2-7; 8 nucleotides match TRBD1. J lost 7 bases, V lost 6 bases, and 11 bases had no gene match. CDR1 and CDR2 from the germline V gene are MNHNY and SVGAGI (reference sequence). The CDR3 is made up of 14 amino acids.

This clone showed up just a few times. The rearrangement links TRBV6-5 to TRBJ1-1; 8 bases agree with TRBD1. Germline CDR1 MNHEY, CDR2 SVGAGI. This CDR3 is 15 amino acids long. Trimming took 2 bases from V and 1 from J; bases not matched to a gene: 3. The CDR3, as DNA: TGTGCCAGCAGTTACGGACAGGGTTGGAACACTGAAGCTTTCTTT. It is translated as CASSYGQGWNTEAFF.

In its sample, this clone was seen a few times. V usage is TRBV5-5 and J usage is TRBJ1-1; 7 nucleotides agree with TRBD1. Germline V gene data show CDR1 as SGHKS and CDR2 as YYEKEE (reference sequence). The CDR3 loop spans 13 amino acids. V shed 7 bases, J shed 4 bases, and the junction held 7 bases outside the gene matches. The CDR3 loop reads CASAQGVRTEAFF. The CDR3, as DNA: TGTGCCAGCGCCCAGGGGGTACGCACTGAAGCTTTCTTT.

V is TRBV6-5 and J is TRBJ2-7; 7 positions match TRBD1. Germline values: CDR1 MNHEY, CDR2 SVGAGI. The CDR3 sequence is 15 residues long. Trimming removed 0 bases from V and 6 bases from J; junction bases left unmatched: 8. CDR3 loop: CASSYSTGSASEQYF. In DNA form, the CDR3 reads TGTGCCAGCAGTTACTCGACAGGGTCGGCATCCGAGCAGTACTTC.

For the CDR3, the DNA is TGTGCCAGCAGACTCAACCAAAACCAGTACTTC. Amino acids: CASRLNQNQYF. The rearrangement links TRBV7-2 to TRBJ2-5; no definite D call. V gave up 6 bases and J gave up 10 bases, with 12 bases separating them. The CDR3 runs 11 residues. The V gene's germline CDR1 is SGHTA and CDR2 FQGNSA.

The V call is TRBV14, the J call TRBJ2-2, with a possible D match to TRBD1 (6 bases). The germline CDR1 and CDR2 sequences are SGHDN and FVKESK. This CDR3 is 16 amino acids long. V lost 2 bases and J 0 bases, leaving 10 bases between the germline ends. DNA of the CDR3: TGTGCCAGCAGCCAACCCGGGACACCGAACACCGGGGAGCTGTTTTTT. It is translated as CASSQPGTPNTGELFF.

This sequence joins TRBV7-2 and TRBJ1-5; D call uncertain. The CDR3 consists of 12 residues. V was pared by 5 bases and J by 4 bases, with 6 bases between. CDR1 and CDR2 from the germline V gene are SGHTA and FQGNSA. CDR3 protein: CASSLFNQPQHF. The DNA for the CDR3 is TGTGCCAGCAGCCTTTTTAATCAGCCCCAGCATTTT.

The chain combines TRBV18 with TRBJ1-5; no reliable D call. Germline V gene lookup returns CDR1 KGHSH and CDR2 LQKENI. Between the trimmed V and J ends, which lost 3 bases and 4 bases, there was a span of 7 bases. CDR3 size: 13 residues. The DNA of the CDR3 is TGTGCCAGCTCACCGGCTCTTAATCAGCCCCAGCATTTT. It specifies CASSPALNQPQHF. Full variable domain (remainder filled in from reference TRBV18 and TRBJ1-5): NAGVMQNPRHLVRRRGQEARLRCSPMKGHSHVYWYRQLPEEGLKFMVYLQKENIIDESGMPKERFSAEFPKEGPSILRIQQVVRGDSAAYFCASSPALNQPQHFGDGTRLSIL.

The table lists this clone with a count of one. The rearrangement joins TRBV6-5 to TRBJ2-3, with a possible D match to TRBD2 (6 bases). Trimming stripped 5 bases from V and 2 bases from J, with 14 bases between. CDR3 size: 15 residues. The V gene's germline CDR1 is MNHEY and CDR2 SVGAGI. This CDR3 reads CASSPFGGYTDTQYF. The CDR3 nucleotides are TGTGCCAGCAGTCCCTTTGGGGGGTACACAGATACGCAGTATTTT.

V usage is TRBV29-1 and J usage is TRBJ2-1; D remains ambiguous. V dropped 6 bases and J dropped 7 bases, with 7 bases sitting between them. CDR1 and CDR2 (germline): SQVTM, ANQGSEA. The CDR3 totals 10 residues. DNA of the CDR3: TGCAGCGTCGGGTCTAATGAGCAGTTCTTC. Residues: CSVGSNEQFF.

This chain links TRBV9 with TRBJ2-5; 15 nucleotides align to TRBD2. V lost 0 bases to trimming and J lost 5 bases; unmatched junction nucleotides: 11. Germline V gene data show CDR1 as SGDLS and CDR2 as YYNGEE. CDR3 length: 19 amino acids. The chain's CDR3 is CASSVGTSGRAELRETQYF. The CDR3 DNA follows: TGTGCCAGCAGCGTAGGGACTAGCGGGAGGGCCGAGCTGCGGGAGACCCAGTACTTC.

The CDR3 loop is CASSQDDVRPVETQYF. The CDR3 DNA reads TGCGCCAGCAGCCAGGATGACGTGCGGCCCGTGGAGACCCAGTACTTC. V usage is TRBV4-1 and J usage is TRBJ2-5; no clear D. V was pared by 3 bases and J by 5 bases, with 19 bases between. The germline gives CDR1 MGHRA, CDR2 YSYEKL. The CDR3 is 16 amino acids.

This clone was detected only a few times. The V call is TRBV7-2, the J call TRBJ2-5, with TRBD2 as a possible D gene (6 bases). CDR1 and CDR2 from the germline V gene are SGHTA and FQGNSA. Deletions cut 1 base from V and 5 bases from J, with 14 bases between. The CDR3 extends over 15 amino acids. CDR3 DNA sequence: TGTGCCAGCAGCTTAGGAGCTAGCGTTATGGAGACCCAGTACTTC. Translated, it gives CASSLGASVMETQYF.

This clone came up once. The chain recombines TRBV19 with TRBJ1-1; D gene unclear. Germline V gene sequence: CDR1 LNHDA, CDR2 SQIVND (reference sequence). V lost 7 bases and J lost 3, with 9 bases in between. The CDR3 consists of 12 residues. The CDR3 spells CASIAGYTEAFF. DNA of the CDR3: TGTGCCAGTATCGCGGGTTACACTGAAGCTTTCTTT. Variable domain in full (rest from reference TRBV19 and TRBJ1-1): DGGITQSPKYLFRKEGQNVTLSCEQNLNHDAMYWYRQDPGQGLRLIYYSQIVNDFQKGDIAEGYSVSREKKESFPLTVTSAQKNPTAFYLCASIAGYTEAFFGQGTRLTVV.

The chain joins TRBV5-6 to TRBJ1-1, with TRBD1 as a possible D gene (5 bases). The V end was cut by 0 bases, the J end by 7 bases, with 16 bases between. Germline V gives CDR1 SGHDT, CDR2 YYEEEE. This CDR3 is 15 amino acids long. In nucleotides, the CDR3 is TGTGCCAGCAGCTTGGGGGGGGTCCAGTGGGTTGAAGCTTTCTTT. Its translation: CASSLGGVQWVEAFF.

This clone was seen only a few times. The chain carries TRBV9 and TRBJ2-1; 9 positions agree with TRBD2. In germline, CDR1 is SGDLS, CDR2 YYNGEE. This CDR3 is 16 amino acids long. Trimming cost V 4 bases and J 9 bases; bases outside gene matches: 14. This CDR3 reads CASSRGMAGGPGEQFF. The CDR3 DNA sequence: TGTGCCAGCAGCCGAGGTATGGCGGGAGGGCCAGGTGAGCAGTTCTTC.

This sequence joins TRBV7-3 and TRBJ2-3, with D possibly TRBD2 on 7 matching bases. Germline V lookup: CDR1 SGHTA, CDR2 FQGTGA. Trimming left V 0 bases short and J 2 bases short, with 9 bases between. This CDR3 is built from 15 residues. This CDR3 is CASSLTGGPTDTQYF. The DNA for the CDR3 is TGTGCCAGCAGCTTAACCGGGGGGCCCACAGATACGCAGTATTTT.

This chain joins TRBV7-9 and TRBJ1-3, with TRBD1 matching 7 bases. The V segment lost 4 bases and the J segment 3 bases; nucleotides outside the gene matches: 9. From germline, CDR1 is SEHNR and CDR2 FQNEAQ (reference sequence). The CDR3 sequence is 16 residues long. DNA for the CDR3: TGTGCCAGCAGCTCCCCGACAGGGTTGGTTGGAAACACCATATATTTT. Amino acid sequence: CASSSPTGLVGNTIYF.

The V call is TRBV28, the J call TRBJ2-7; no clear D gene. The V gene's germline CDR1 is MDHEN and CDR2 SYDVKM. The CDR3 contains 13 residues. Trimming took 5 bases from V and 5 from J, leaving 13 bases between them. CDR3 bases: TGTGCCAGCAGTCTAAGTCTCCCGAACGAGCAGTACTTC. Encoded protein: CASSLSLPNEQYF.

The J gene is TRBJ1-1, the V gene TRBV6-5; 7 bases map to TRBD1. Germline lookup yields CDR1 MNHEY and CDR2 SVGAGI. The CDR3 is 15 amino acids. V gave up 1 base and J gave up 3 bases; unmatched junction bases: 5. The CDR3 DNA is TGTGCCAGCAGTTACTGGGACAGCCCGTACACTGAAGCTTTCTTT. Amino acids: CASSYWDSPYTEAFF.

This clone has only a few counts. This chain uses TRBV5-5 with TRBJ1-2; no reliable D call. V shed 2 bases and J shed 4 bases, with 9 bases lying between them. Germline CDR1 reads SGHKS; CDR2 reads YYEKEE (reference sequence). The CDR3 contains 13 residues. CDR3 nucleotides: TGTGCCAGCAGCTTTAAGAGGGCCTATGGCTACACCTTC. It specifies CASSFKRAYGYTF.